This record concerns one TCR beta chain sequence. It was with a sample-barcoded 5' primer and a J-beta primer mix that a second PCR of roughly 7 to 12 cycles was run. TCRdb processed the 5' RACE reads anew with MiXCR; each CDR3 protein has one entry. Among about 780,000 distinct CDR3 sequences, around 50% were seen once, and the ten largest hold roughly 18%. The sample comes from a study of blood T cells in healthy people across ages. Material: blood. The receptor's source is an elderly man in good health.

The CDR3 bases are TGTGCCAGCAGCGCGAGCGGAGGAGGCTACAATGAGCAGTTCTTC. Protein product: CASSASGGGYNEQFF. The V gene is TRBV3-1, the J gene TRBJ2-1; perhaps TRBD2 as D (5 bases). This CDR3 is built from 15 residues. Between the trimmed V and J ends, which lost 5 bases and 3 bases, there was a span of 14 bases. Germline CDR1 reads LGHDT; CDR2 reads YNNKEL (reference sequence).